A selection of T cell receptor beta chains follows, all from one sample in a study of blood T cell repertoires in COVID-19. Profiling relied on immunoSEQ multiplex PCR, and the TCRdb table lists in-frame clones only, not all of them. The sample lists about 280,000 clones; around 90% were seen once. Sequenced: peripheral blood. The receptors were sampled from a woman aged 50 to 65 who had recovered from COVID-19. The CDR3 runs from the conserved cysteine through the conserved F or W. The D gene is left open where the match is weak. Size is omitted from some rows. Given values are once, few, many or a class for expanded clones.

J gene: TRBJ2-7; clone size: .; V gene: TRBV9; D gene: .; CDR3 protein: CASAPAVGRGPYEQYF; CDR3 DNA: TGTGCCAGCGCCCCGGCTGTCGGCAGGGGCCCCTACGAGCAGTACTTC
J gene: TRBJ2-1; clone size: .; V gene: TRBV6-2/TRBV6-3; D gene: TRBD2; CDR3 protein: CASSSLAGNNEQFF; CDR3 DNA: TGTGCCAGCAGTTCCTTAGCGGGGAACAATGAGCAGTTCTTC
J gene: TRBJ1-2; clone size: .; V gene: TRBV5-6; D gene: TRBD1; CDR3 protein: CASSPGQGSNYGYTF; CDR3 DNA: TGTGCCAGCAGCCCCGGACAGGGCTCTAACTATGGCTACACCTTC
J gene: TRBJ2-1; clone size: .; V gene: TRBV6-2/TRBV6-3; D gene: TRBD2; CDR3 protein: CASSYPRELGNEQFF; CDR3 DNA: TGTGCCAGCAGTTACCCGCGGGAGTTGGGCAATGAGCAGTTCTTC
J gene: TRBJ2-7; clone size: .; V gene: TRBV29-1; D gene: .; CDR3 protein: CSVIGGGNYEQYF; CDR3 DNA: TGCAGCGTGATTGGCGGAGGGAACTACGAGCAGTACTTC
J gene: TRBJ1-2; clone size: .; V gene: TRBV30; D gene: TRBD1; CDR3 protein: CAWSFPGTGGVKTRGYTF; CDR3 DNA: TGTGCCTGGAGTTTCCCGGGGACAGGGGGGGTCAAAACGAGGGGCTACACCTTC
J gene: TRBJ2-3; clone size: .; V gene: TRBV7-9; D gene: TRBD1; CDR3 protein: CASSLEHRGRLTDTQYF; CDR3 DNA: TGTGCCAGCAGCTTAGAGCACAGGGGGCGCTTAACAGATACGCAGTATTTT
J gene: TRBJ2-2; clone size: once; V gene: TRBV4-3; D gene: .; CDR3 protein: CASSQDLIAVNTGELFF; CDR3 DNA: TGCGCCAGCAGCCAAGATCTTATAGCGGTGAACACCGGGGAGCTGTTTTTT
J gene: TRBJ2-1; clone size: .; V gene: TRBV25-1; D gene: TRBD2; CDR3 protein: CASSDTSGSMSYNEQFF; CDR3 DNA: TGTGCCAGCAGCGACACTAGCGGGAGTATGTCCTACAATGAGCAGTTCTTC
J gene: TRBJ2-7; clone size: .; V gene: TRBV28; D gene: .; CDR3 protein: CASSIRGGTYEQYF; CDR3 DNA: TGTGCCAGCAGTATAAGGGGGGGTACCTACGAGCAGTACTTC
J gene: TRBJ1-1; clone size: .; V gene: TRBV5-1; D gene: TRBD1; CDR3 protein: CASSWDRLNTEAFF; CDR3 DNA: TGCGCCAGCAGCTGGGACAGACTGAACACTGAAGCTTTCTTT
J gene: TRBJ2-3; clone size: .; V gene: TRBV5-4; D gene: TRBD1; CDR3 protein: CASRPTGADTQYF; CDR3 DNA: TGTGCCAGCAGGCCAACAGGGGCTGATACGCAGTATTTT
J gene: TRBJ1-2; clone size: .; V gene: TRBV30; D gene: .; CDR3 protein: CAWSAVYGYTF; CDR3 DNA: TGTGCCTGGAGTGCTGTCTATGGCTACACCTTC
J gene: TRBJ1-6; clone size: .; V gene: TRBV7-2; D gene: TRBD1; CDR3 protein: CASSLMGQGTSPLHF; CDR3 DNA: TGTGCCAGCAGCTTAATGGGACAGGGGACCTCACCCCTCCACTTT
J gene: TRBJ1-3; clone size: .; V gene: TRBV11-3; D gene: .; CDR3 protein: CASLRNFRRAGNTIYF; CDR3 DNA: TGTGCCAGCCTGAGGAATTTTCGGCGGGCTGGAAACACCATATATTTT
J gene: TRBJ1-6; clone size: .; V gene: TRBV2; D gene: .; CDR3 protein: CASSENGQGSSPLHF; CDR3 DNA: TGTGCCAGCAGTGAAAATGGTCAGGGGAGTTCACCCCTCCACTTT
J gene: TRBJ1-4; clone size: .; V gene: TRBV16; D gene: TRBD1; CDR3 protein: CASSRAPGGNEKLFF; CDR3 DNA: TGTGCCAGCAGCCGAGCTCCAGGGGGTAATGAAAAACTGTTTTTT
J gene: TRBJ2-7; clone size: once; V gene: TRBV5-1; D gene: .; CDR3 protein: CASSLSGSTYEQYF; CDR3 DNA: TGCGCCAGCAGCTTAAGTGGCAGTACCTACGAGCAGTACTTC
J gene: TRBJ2-1; clone size: once; V gene: TRBV27; D gene: .; CDR3 protein: CASSLVADSYNEQFF; CDR3 DNA: TGTGCCAGCAGTTTAGTAGCGGACTCCTACAATGAGCAGTTCTTC
J gene: TRBJ2-7; clone size: .; V gene: TRBV5-6; D gene: .; CDR3 protein: CASSLKARVPSYEQYF; CDR3 DNA: TGTGCCAGCAGTCTCAAGGCGCGGGTGCCCTCCTACGAGCAGTACTTC
J gene: TRBJ2-7; clone size: .; V gene: TRBV6-4; D gene: .; CDR3 protein: CASSDSTNSYEQYF; CDR3 DNA: TGTGCCAGCAGTGACTCCACTAACTCCTACGAGCAGTACTTC
J gene: TRBJ2-1; clone size: .; V gene: TRBV27; D gene: .; CDR3 protein: CASRTGPYNEQFF; CDR3 DNA: TGTGCCAGCAGGACAGGTCCTTACAATGAGCAGTTCTTC
J gene: TRBJ1-3; clone size: once; V gene: TRBV6-6; D gene: .; CDR3 protein: CASKWTTRNGNTIYF; CDR3 DNA: TGTGCCAGCAAATGGACTACCCGAAATGGAAACACCATATATTTT
J gene: TRBJ2-3; clone size: .; V gene: TRBV19; D gene: TRBD1; CDR3 protein: CASSIDPGQGADTQYF; CDR3 DNA: TGTGCCAGTAGTATAGATCCGGGACAGGGGGCAGATACGCAGTATTTT
J gene: TRBJ2-3; clone size: .; V gene: TRBV27; D gene: TRBD2; CDR3 protein: CASRFIAGGPDTQYF; CDR3 DNA: TGTGCCAGCAGATTTATAGCGGGGGGGCCAGATACGCAGTATTTT
J gene: TRBJ2-1; clone size: .; V gene: TRBV19; D gene: .; CDR3 protein: CASISSKAEGGGNNEQFF; CDR3 DNA: TGTGCCAGTATCTCCTCTAAAGCAGAGGGGGGGGGAAACAATGAGCAGTTCTTC
J gene: TRBJ1-5; clone size: .; V gene: TRBV5-1; D gene: TRBD1; CDR3 protein: CASSWRTGDGQPQHF; CDR3 DNA: TGCGCCAGCAGCTGGCGAACAGGGGACGGGCAGCCCCAGCATTTT
J gene: TRBJ1-6; clone size: .; V gene: TRBV9; D gene: TRBD1; CDR3 protein: CASSARQGGNSPLHF; CDR3 DNA: TGTGCCAGCAGCGCCAGACAGGGGGGCAATTCACCCCTCCACTTT
J gene: TRBJ2-7; clone size: .; V gene: TRBV5-1; D gene: TRBD2; CDR3 protein: CASSLTGTSSYEQYF; CDR3 DNA: TGCGCCAGCAGCTTAACAGGGACTAGCTCCTACGAGCAGTACTTC
J gene: TRBJ2-7; clone size: .; V gene: TRBV28; D gene: .; CDR3 protein: CASSSTWRPRNEQYF; CDR3 DNA: TGTGCCAGCAGTAGCACTTGGAGACCTAGGAACGAGCAGTACTTC
J gene: TRBJ2-1; clone size: .; V gene: TRBV7-2; D gene: TRBD2; CDR3 protein: CASSLEAGAAGDEQFF; CDR3 DNA: TGTGCCAGCAGCTTAGAAGCGGGGGCCGCTGGGGATGAGCAGTTCTTC
J gene: TRBJ2-1; clone size: .; V gene: TRBV6-2/TRBV6-3; D gene: TRBD2; CDR3 protein: CASSPTSGFYNEQFF; CDR3 DNA: TGTGCCAGCAGTCCAACTAGCGGGTTCTACAATGAGCAGTTCTTC
J gene: TRBJ1-1; clone size: .; V gene: TRBV2; D gene: .; CDR3 protein: CASSEVGGSAEAFF; CDR3 DNA: TGTGCCAGCAGTGAAGTAGGAGGGTCCGCTGAAGCTTTCTTT
J gene: TRBJ2-7; clone size: .; V gene: TRBV10-3; D gene: TRBD2; CDR3 protein: CAIISGTSETYEQYF; CDR3 DNA: TGTGCCATCATCTCGGGGACTAGCGAGACCTACGAGCAGTACTTC
J gene: TRBJ1-1; clone size: .; V gene: TRBV6-5; D gene: .; CDR3 protein: CASISPGKNTEAFF; CDR3 DNA: TGTGCCAGCATCTCGCCAGGGAAGAACACTGAAGCTTTCTTT
J gene: TRBJ2-7; clone size: .; V gene: TRBV12-3/TRBV12-4; D gene: .; CDR3 protein: CASSSGQLYEQYF; CDR3 DNA: TGTGCCAGCAGCTCCGGACAGTTATACGAGCAGTACTTC
J gene: TRBJ2-1; clone size: .; V gene: TRBV9; D gene: .; CDR3 protein: CASSVGLTEQFF; CDR3 DNA: TGTGCCAGCAGCGTAGGACTTACCGAGCAGTTCTTC
J gene: TRBJ1-2; clone size: once; V gene: TRBV20-1; D gene: .; CDR3 protein: CRGGHNGYTF; CDR3 DNA: TGCAGGGGGGGGCATAATGGCTACACCTTC
J gene: TRBJ2-3; clone size: once; V gene: TRBV7-8; D gene: .; CDR3 protein: CASSHYGSNPIGQYF; CDR3 DNA: TGTGCCAGCAGCCATTACGGGAGTAACCCCATCGGGCAGTATTTT
J gene: TRBJ2-7; clone size: .; V gene: TRBV7-2; D gene: .; CDR3 protein: CASSRLSTYEQYF; CDR3 DNA: TGTGCCAGCAGCCGACTTTCCACATACGAGCAGTACTTC
J gene: TRBJ2-7; clone size: .; V gene: TRBV7-2; D gene: .; CDR3 protein: CASSLGQVPTYEQYF; CDR3 DNA: TGTGCCAGCAGCTTAGGACAGGTCCCGACCTACGAGCAGTACTTC
J gene: TRBJ1-1; clone size: .; V gene: TRBV4-1; D gene: TRBD1; CDR3 protein: CASSHQGQGRAFF; CDR3 DNA: TGCGCCAGCAGCCACCAGGGACAGGGTCGGGCTTTCTTT